This T cell receptor beta chain was recorded in a study of cytomegalovirus exposure and HLA in healthy donors (dated by TCRdb to between 2016 and 2019). Context from the whole study: The 670 or so repertoires of the first cohort and the 120 validation repertoires were produced on the same platform, according to a later analysis. The aim of the study was to test whether cataloging public T cell receptors could identify signatures of past pathogen exposure. Along with the approximately 600-subject first cohort, a separate validation cohort of about 110 different subjects was used. To predict cytomegalovirus infection status, the study brought together high-throughput TCR immunosequencing, statistical association of individual TCRs with disease status, and machine learning.

Results and caveats for the whole study, not just this receptor: The study gave a list of 150 to 200 TCR beta chains associated with cytomegalovirus. A few of the identified cytomegalovirus-associated TCR beta chains were confirmed in vitro to be specific for cytomegalovirus antigens. Of the cluster scores, approximately 95% were above 0 in a later analysis, which found that TCRs clustered in the first cohort also tended to co-occur in the 120 validation repertoires. It was suggested by the authors that the approach could potentially be generalized to other disease states and immunological phenotypes. The classifier was reported to diagnose cytomegalovirus status with high specificity and sensitivity in both the original and validation cohorts. While some public TCRs were present in many individuals, most TCR sequences turned up only very rarely across donors. The validation cohort had no HLA typing available for a later analysis, so co-occurrence within that cohort was assessed over all 120 or so repertoires.

To note about this clone: Its antigen remains unidentified. One base away there is no much larger clone; base qualities are not given.

Spanning cysteine to phenylalanine, the CDR3 consists of 14 amino acids. Only CDR3 DNA is held: 42 bases, read in frame from base 1. CDR1 and CDR2, per the germline V gene, are SGHAT and FQNNGV. V loses 6 bases of germline sequence and J loses 5 bases, and the interval between the two ends is 16 bases. Separate from the approximately 670-subject first cohort, the validation cohort of more than 90 subjects was the group to which the donors belonged. Library preparation was by the immunoSEQ multiplex PCR assay. Processing in the source paper ran as follows. A statistical classification framework was developed to diagnose cytomegalovirus status using the catalog of TCR beta chain sequences. In its TCRdb copy, this immuneACCESS table keeps in-frame sequences only and misses some clones. Where compared with another copy, unresolved V genes explain less than half of these, and the others have no known cause. Clone size and V and J calls were adopted from that table, with D and trimming inferred from the DNA. The table for this sample lists 150,000 to 200,000 clones; roughly 89% of them were counted only once. 10% of the sample comes from the top ten.

This chain joins TRBV11-2 to TRBJ1-2; TRBD1 is possibly the D segment (6 matching bases). Sequencing was done on a sample of PBMCs. The sequence was obtained from a woman aged 18-35 years in good health and CMV-seropositive. The DNA reads TGTGCCAGCAGGTATTCGGGACAACCTTATGGCTACACCTTC. Translated, it reads CASRYSGQPYGYTF.